The 9 T cell receptor beta chains below all came from one sample that was sequenced in a study of a mutant IDH1 vaccine in newly diagnosed glioma. Time point noted: week 5, during vaccination. Alongside topical imiquimod, each dose of vaccine comprised 300 ug of mutant IDH1 20-mer peptide. The table came from immunoSEQ multiplex PCR; TCRdb's copy has only in-frame clones and leaves some out. The repertoire consists of tens of thousands of clones, with 80% to 90% occurring once and the leading ten covering about 1.5%. No antigen has been identified for these receptors. Here the sequenced sample was PBMCs, taken from a glioma patient whose treatment included an IDH1 peptide vaccine. These receptors originate from a man aged 35 to 55 with glioma.

The chain employs TRBV7-2 and TRBJ2-7, with 10 nucleotides matching TRBD2. The CDR3 length is 17 residues. The germline V gene has CDR1 SGHTA and CDR2 FQGNSA. V lost 7 bases, J lost 3 bases, and 15 bases stayed unmatched. CDR3 region: CASNLSPGLAENYEQYF. In nucleotides, the CDR3 is TGTGCCAGCAACCTTAGCCCCGGACTAGCGGAAAACTACGAGCAGTACTTC.

V gene TRBV28 combines with J gene TRBJ1-5, with D possibly TRBD1 on 5 matching bases. This CDR3 spans 15 amino acids. Per the germline V gene, CDR1 is MDHEN and CDR2 is SYDVKM. V gave up 5 bases and J gave up 3 bases, with 14 bases separating them. In DNA form, the CDR3 reads TGTGCCAGCAGTACAATCACAGGATACAATCAGCCCCAGCATTTT. Encoded protein: CASSTITGYNQPQHF. Drawing the rest from reference TRBV28 and TRBJ1-5, the complete variable domain is DVKVTQSSRYLVKRTGEKVFLECVQDMDHENMFWYRQDPGLGLRLIYFSYDVKMKEKGDIPEGYSVSREKKERFSLILESASTNQTSMYLCASSTITGYNQPQHFGDGTRLSIL.

The chain has TRBV11-1 and TRBJ1-1; tentative D call: TRBD1 (6 bases). Germline assignment: CDR1 SGHAT and CDR2 FQDESV (reference sequence). Trimming removed 5 bases from V and 5 bases from J, with 12 bases in between. This CDR3 region has 13 residues. Written as DNA, the CDR3 is TGTGCCAGCAGCCTCACTCAGGGGACTGAAGCTTTCTTT. Translation gives CASSLTQGTEAFF. Combining the CDR3 with reference TRBV11-1 and TRBJ1-1 gives the whole variable domain EAEVAQSPRYKITEKSQAVAFWCDPISGHATLYWYRQILGQGPELLVQFQDESVVDDSQLPKDRFSAERLKGVDSTLKIQPAELGDSAMYLCASSLTQGTEAFFGQGTRLTVV.

This chain links TRBV18 with TRBJ2-1, with 9 positions matching TRBD2. CDR1 is KGHSH, CDR2 LQKENI, per germline. V shed 0 bases and J 7 bases; nucleotides not matched to a gene: 4. The CDR3 loop spans 15 amino acids. The CDR3 bases are TGTGCCAGCTCACCACCGCTAGCGGGACGGAATGAGCAGTTCTTC. Protein: CASSPPLAGRNEQFF.

This chain joins TRBV5-4 and TRBJ2-5; D uncertain. The CDR3 runs to 12 residues. V gave up 4 bases and J gave up 0 bases, with 4 bases separating them. Germline CDR1 SGHNT, CDR2 YYREEE (reference sequence). CDR3 nucleotides: TGTGCCAGCAGCCAGTACCAAGAGACCCAGTACTTC. It encodes CASSQYQETQYF.

V is TRBV6-5 and J is TRBJ1-4; possibly TRBD1 for D (5 bases). V was pared by 0 bases and J by 7 bases, with 12 bases between. Germline V gives CDR1 MNHEY, CDR2 SVGAGI. The CDR3 length is 15 residues. The CDR3 coding sequence is TGTGCCAGCAGTTACTCGACCCAAGACAGTGAAAAACTGTTTTTT. This codes for CASSYSTQDSEKLFF.

The chain joins TRBV11-2 to TRBJ2-7; a possible D gene is TRBD2 (6 bases). The CDR3 loop spans 14 amino acids. Between the trimmed V and J ends, which lost 0 bases and 1 base, there was a span of 7 bases. Germline assignment: CDR1 SGHAT and CDR2 FQNNGV. The CDR3: CASSLDRGSYEQYF. CDR3 nucleotides: TGTGCCAGCAGCTTAGATCGGGGGTCCTACGAGCAGTACTTC. The complete variable domain, with remaining parts taken from reference TRBV11-2 and TRBJ2-7, reads EAGVAQSPRYKIIEKRQSVAFWCNPISGHATLYWYQQILGQGPKLLIQFQNNGVVDDSQLPKDRFSAERLKGVDSTLKIQPAKLEDSAVYLCASSLDRGSYEQYFGPGTRLTVT.

This clone was seen once. A read error may produce the germline difference seen at one junction end. This chain connects TRBV7-7 to TRBJ2-5, with 8 bases identical to TRBD1. The CDR3 spans 14 residues. CDR1 is SSHAT and CDR2 is FNYEAQ in the germline V gene (reference sequence). CDR3 bases: TGTGCTAGCAGCTTCAGGGGGCGCGGGGAGACCCAGTACTTC. It yields the protein CASSFRGRGETQYF.

V gene TRBV6-4 combines with J gene TRBJ2-3; D is perhaps TRBD1 (6 bases). The CDR3 length is 13 residues. Germline CDR1 and CDR2: MRHNA and SNTAGT. V was shortened by 8 bases and J by 2 bases, with 11 bases between the two germline ends. CDR3 in DNA: TGTGCCAGCTCCGGGACAAACACAGATACGCAGTATTTT. It codes for CASSGTNTDTQYF.